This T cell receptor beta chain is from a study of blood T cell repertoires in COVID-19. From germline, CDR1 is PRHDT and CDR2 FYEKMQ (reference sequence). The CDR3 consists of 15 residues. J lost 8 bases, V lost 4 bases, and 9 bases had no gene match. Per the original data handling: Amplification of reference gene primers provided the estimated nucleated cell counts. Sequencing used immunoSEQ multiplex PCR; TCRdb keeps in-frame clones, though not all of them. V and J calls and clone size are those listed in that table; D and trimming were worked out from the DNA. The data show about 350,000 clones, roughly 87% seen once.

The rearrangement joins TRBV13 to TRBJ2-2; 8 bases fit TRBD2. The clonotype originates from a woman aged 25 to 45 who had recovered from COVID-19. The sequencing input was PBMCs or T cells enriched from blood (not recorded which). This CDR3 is CASSSGGAFQGELFF. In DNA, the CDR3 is TGTGCCAGCAGCTCCGGGGGGGCCTTTCAGGGGGAGCTGTTTTTT.